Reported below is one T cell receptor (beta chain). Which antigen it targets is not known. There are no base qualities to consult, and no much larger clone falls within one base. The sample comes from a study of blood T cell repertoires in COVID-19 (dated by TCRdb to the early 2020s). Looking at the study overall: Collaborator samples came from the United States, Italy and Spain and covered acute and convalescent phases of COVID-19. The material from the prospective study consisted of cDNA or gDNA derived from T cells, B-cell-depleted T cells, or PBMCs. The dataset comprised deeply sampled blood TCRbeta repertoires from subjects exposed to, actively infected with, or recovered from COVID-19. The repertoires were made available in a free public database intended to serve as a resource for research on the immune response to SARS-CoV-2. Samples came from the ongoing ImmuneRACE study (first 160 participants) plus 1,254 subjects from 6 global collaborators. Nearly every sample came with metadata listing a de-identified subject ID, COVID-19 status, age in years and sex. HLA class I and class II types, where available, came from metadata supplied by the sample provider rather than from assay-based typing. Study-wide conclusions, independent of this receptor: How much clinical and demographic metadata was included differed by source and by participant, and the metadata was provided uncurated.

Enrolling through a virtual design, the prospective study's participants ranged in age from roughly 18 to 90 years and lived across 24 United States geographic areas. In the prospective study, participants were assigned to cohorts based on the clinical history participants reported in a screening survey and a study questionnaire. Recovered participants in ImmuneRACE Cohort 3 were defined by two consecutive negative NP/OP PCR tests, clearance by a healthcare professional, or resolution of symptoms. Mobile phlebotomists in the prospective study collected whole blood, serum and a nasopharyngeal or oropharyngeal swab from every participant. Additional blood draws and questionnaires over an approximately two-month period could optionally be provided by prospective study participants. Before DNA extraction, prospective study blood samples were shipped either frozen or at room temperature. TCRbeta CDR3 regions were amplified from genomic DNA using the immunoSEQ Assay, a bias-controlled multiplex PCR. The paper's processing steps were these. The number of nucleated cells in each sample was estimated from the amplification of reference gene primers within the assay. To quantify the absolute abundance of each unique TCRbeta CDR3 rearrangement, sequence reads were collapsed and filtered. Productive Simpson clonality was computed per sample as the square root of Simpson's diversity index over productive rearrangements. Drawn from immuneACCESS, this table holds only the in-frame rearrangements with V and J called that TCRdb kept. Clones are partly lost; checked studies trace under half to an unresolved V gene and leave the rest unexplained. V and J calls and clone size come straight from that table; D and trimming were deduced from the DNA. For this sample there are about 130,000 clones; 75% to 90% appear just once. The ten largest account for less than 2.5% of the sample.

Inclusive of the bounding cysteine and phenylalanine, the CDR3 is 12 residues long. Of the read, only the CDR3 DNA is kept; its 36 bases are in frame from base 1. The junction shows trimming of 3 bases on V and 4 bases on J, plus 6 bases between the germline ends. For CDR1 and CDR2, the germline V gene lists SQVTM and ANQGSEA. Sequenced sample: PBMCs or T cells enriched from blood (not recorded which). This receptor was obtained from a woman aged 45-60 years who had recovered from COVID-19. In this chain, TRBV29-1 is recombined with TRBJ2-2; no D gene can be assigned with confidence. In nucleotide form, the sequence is TGCAGCGTTGACATACTCACCGGGGAGCTGTTTTTT. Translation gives CSVDILTGELFF.